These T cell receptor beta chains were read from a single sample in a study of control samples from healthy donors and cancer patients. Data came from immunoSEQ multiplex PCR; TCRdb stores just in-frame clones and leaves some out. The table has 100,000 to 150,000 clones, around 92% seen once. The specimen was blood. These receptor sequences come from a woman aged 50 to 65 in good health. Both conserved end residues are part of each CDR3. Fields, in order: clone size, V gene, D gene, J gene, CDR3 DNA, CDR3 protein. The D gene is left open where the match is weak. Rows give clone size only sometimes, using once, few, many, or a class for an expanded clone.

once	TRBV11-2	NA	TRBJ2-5	TGTGCCAGCACCCAAACAGGGGAGACCCAGTACTTC	CASTQTGETQYF
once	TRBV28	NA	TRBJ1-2	TGTGCCAGCAGTTTATTAGGACGCCTATCCCCCTACACCTTC	CASSLLGRLSPYTF
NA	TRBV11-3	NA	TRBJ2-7	TGTGCCAGCAGCTTAGGGACGGATACCTACGAGCAGTACTTC	CASSLGTDTYEQYF
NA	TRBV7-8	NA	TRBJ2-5	TGTGCCAGCAGCCCCCAGCGGACGGGAGTCAGGGGGACCCAGTACTTC	CASSPQRTGVRGTQYF
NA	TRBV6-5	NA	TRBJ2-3	TGTGCCAGCAGCTCAGCGGCAGATACGCAGTATTTT	CASSSAADTQYF
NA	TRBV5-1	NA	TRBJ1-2	TGCGCCAGCAACCCCGTGACGGCTAACTATGGCTACACCTTC	CASNPVTANYGYTF
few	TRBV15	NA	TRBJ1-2	TGTGCCACCAGCAGAGATCATGGCAACCTCAGGACCTTC	CATSRDHGNLRTF
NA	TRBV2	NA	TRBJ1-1	TGTGCCAGCAGTGTTGGGTCCATGAACACTGAAGCTTTCTTT	CASSVGSMNTEAFF
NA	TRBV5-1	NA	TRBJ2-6	TGCGCCAGCAGCGGAAATCGACCCTCTGGGGCCAACGTCCTGACTTTC	CASSGNRPSGANVLTF
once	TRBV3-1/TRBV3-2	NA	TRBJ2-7	TGTGCCAGCAGCCGCCGGGGGCCCGGGGAAACCTCCTACGAGCAGTACTTC	CASSRRGPGETSYEQYF
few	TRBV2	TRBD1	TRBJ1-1	TGTGCCAGCAAGCCAAAAAATAGGGACAGAAGACCAGAAGACACTGAAGCTTTCTTT	CASKPKNRDRRPEDTEAFF
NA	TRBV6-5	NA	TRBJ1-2	TGTGCCAGTAGCTTGCAGGGAGACTATGGCTACACCTTC	CASSLQGDYGYTF
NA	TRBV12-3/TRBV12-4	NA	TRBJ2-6	TGTGCCAGCAGCTCCGGGGCCAACGTCCTGACTTTC	CASSSGANVLTF